Sequencing of this T cell receptor beta chain was carried out in a study of blood T cell repertoires in COVID-19. About the research overall: COVID-19 samples, acute and convalescent, were from the United States, Italy and Spain.

Assignments of participants to cohorts depended upon their own reported clinical history. Per the study methods: For nucleated cells, counts were estimated from reference gene primer amplification. Sequencing used immunoSEQ multiplex PCR; TCRdb keeps in-frame clones, though not all of them. The D gene and trimming were derived from the DNA, and the V and J assignments and clone size from that table. The sample consists of 200,000 to 250,000 clones, 82% of them appearing once. This clone has a single count. Looked up from germline, CDR1 is MNHEY and CDR2 is SVGEGT. The CDR3 loop spans 19 amino acids. The V segment lost 0 bases and the J segment 2 bases; nucleotides outside the gene matches: 15.

The clonotype was recovered from a woman aged 55-69 years who had recovered from COVID-19. Sequencing used PBMCs or T cells enriched from blood (not recorded which). The chain couples TRBV6-2 or TRBV6-3 to TRBJ2-5; the match to TRBD2 covers 7 bases. The CDR3 DNA sequence: TGTGCCAGCAGTTACTCGATATTTTCCCACGCGGGGGAACAAGAGACCCAGTACTTC. It yields the protein CASSYSIFSHAGEQETQYF.